This T cell receptor (beta chain) comes out of a study of CD4 T cells in relation to SARS-CoV-2 and coronaviruses. Study-wide background: Two subjects were Hispanic; patients were seven or eight males and a few females. Study findings and constraints: Crossreactivity was assessed only for spike protein, not other viral proteins. Compared with monoreactive clones, crossreactive clones showed significantly weaker SARS-CoV-2 expansion.

Sequencing used immunoSEQ multiplex PCR; TCRdb keeps in-frame clones, though not all of them. The sample lists 38,000 or so clones, approximately 83% seen once, with 6.5% to 8% in the top ten. Naive and memory CD4+ T cells were separated from cryopreserved PBMCs. Germline CDR1 reads GTSNPN; CDR2 reads SVGIG (reference sequence). The CDR3 is 15 residues long. Trimming stripped 1 base from V and 0 bases from J, with 12 bases between. In the case of this clone: Its antigen is not identified.

The genes are TRBV30 and TRBJ1-2; D remains unclear. Source material: naive CD4+ T cells from PBMCs, cultured in vitro. The subset is: naive CD4+ T cells isolated by negative enrichment. The origin of this receptor is an adult with COVID-19. The CDR3 region is CAWSAEGLANYGYTF. The DNA for the CDR3 is TGTGCCTGGAGTGCGGAAGGGTTGGCTAACTATGGCTACACCTTC.